The 13 T cell receptor beta chains in this list originate from one sample, sequenced in a study of cytomegalovirus exposure and HLA in healthy donors. PCR amplification relied on 60 Vbeta primers (plus 13 Jbeta primers). Data came from immunoSEQ multiplex PCR; TCRdb stores just in-frame clones and leaves some out. This table has about 160,000 clones, around 86% appearing once. The source material was PBMCs. Every receptor here comes from a man aged 45-60 years in good health and CMV-seropositive.

V usage is TRBV6-5 and J usage is TRBJ2-3; weak D call: TRBD2 (6 bases). The CDR3 runs to 15 residues. CDR1 is MNHEY, CDR2 SVGAGI, per germline. V lost 2 bases to trimming and J lost 0 bases, with 9 bases between them. The CDR3 is CASSYGGASTDTQYF. The CDR3 bases are TGTGCCAGCAGTTACGGAGGGGCTAGCACAGATACGCAGTATTTT.

The chain recombines TRBV19 with TRBJ2-1; 8 bases align to TRBD1. CDR1 is LNHDA and CDR2 is SQIVND in the germline V gene (reference sequence). V shed 5 bases and J 0 bases; nucleotides not matched to a gene: 3. The CDR3 runs 15 residues. The CDR3, as DNA: TGTGCCAGTAGTCTACAGGGGGGCTCCTACAATGAGCAGTTCTTC. This sequence encodes CASSLQGGSYNEQFF.

The chain joins TRBV28 to TRBJ2-5; the match to TRBD1 covers 8 bases. After removal of 4 bases from V and 5 bases from J, the junction contained 3 bases not matched to a gene. Germline values: CDR1 MDHEN, CDR2 SYDVKM. The CDR3 spans 13 residues. The CDR3, as DNA: TGTGCCAGCAGTTGGACAGGGATTGAGACCCAGTACTTC. Protein: CASSWTGIETQYF.

The chain combines TRBV7-9 with TRBJ2-1, with 13 bases aligning to TRBD2. Germline CDR1 and CDR2: SEHNR and FQNEAQ (reference sequence). V was pared by 8 bases and J by 3 bases, with 1 base of the junction left unmatched. The CDR3 is 14 amino acids. CDR3 sequence reads: CASGTSGNYNEQFF. Here the CDR3 DNA reads TGTGCCAGCGGGACTAGCGGGAACTACAATGAGCAGTTCTTC.

In the case of this clone: A read error is likely, as this CDR3 ends without the conserved phenylalanine or tryptophan. The chain joins TRBV7-9 to TRBJ2-7, with 8 bases lining up with TRBD2. This CDR3 is built from 18 residues. The germline CDR1 and CDR2 sequences are SEHNR and FQNEAQ (reference sequence). The V segment lost 0 bases and the J segment 6 bases; nucleotides outside the gene matches: 16. CDR3 nucleotides: TGTGCCAGCAGCTTAGCAGCGGGGGCTCAGGGGCTTTTCGGCGAGCAGTACCTC. Amino acids: CASSLAAGAQGLFGEQYL.

This rearrangement joins TRBV19 to TRBJ2-1, with a weak D call TRBD2 (6 bases). CDR3 length equals 11 residues. In germline, CDR1 is LNHDA, CDR2 SQIVND (reference sequence). V lost 5 bases, J lost 12 bases, and 11 bases lay in between. CDR3 bases: TGTGCCAGTAGTGCACCCGGGAGGCAGTTCTTC. This codes for CASSAPGRQFF.

The chain combines TRBV28 with TRBJ1-1; D is undetermined. V dropped 1 base and J dropped 0 bases, with 9 bases sitting between them. The germline V gene encodes CDR1 MDHEN and CDR2 SYDVKM. The CDR3 extends over 15 amino acids. The CDR3 loop reads CASSLYRIMNTEAFF. The CDR3 nucleotides are TGTGCCAGCAGTTTATATAGAATCATGAACACTGAAGCTTTCTTT.

The chain has TRBV29-1 and TRBJ1-2; D is possibly TRBD1 (5 bases). Trimming removed 0 bases at V and 6 bases at J, with 11 bases between. Per the germline V gene, CDR1 is SQVTM and CDR2 is ANQGSEA. This CDR3 contains 13 residues. CDR3 coding DNA: TGCAGCGTTGAAGATCAACAGGCGAATGGCTACACCTTC. Translated, it gives CSVEDQQANGYTF. Full variable domain (outside the CDR3, taken from reference TRBV29-1 and TRBJ1-2): SAVISQKPSRDICQRGTSLTIQCQVDSQVTMMFWYRQQPGQSLTLIATANQGSEATYESGFVIDKFPISRPNLTFSTLTVSNMSPEDSSIYLCSVEDQQANGYTFGSGTRLTVV.

This chain links TRBV27 with TRBJ1-3; TRBD1 matches at 9 bases. Trimming cost V 6 bases and J 0 bases; bases outside gene matches: 3. CDR3 length: 15 amino acids. The V gene's germline CDR1 is MNHEY and CDR2 SMNVEV (reference sequence). CDR3 nucleotide sequence: TGTGCCAGCAGAAAGACAGGGGGCTCTGGAAACACCATATATTTT. Its translation is CASRKTGGSGNTIYF.

The table lists this clone with a count of one. The chain recombines TRBV13 with TRBJ1-1; possible D gene TRBD1, 5 bases. V lost 3 bases to trimming and J lost 1 base, with 12 bases between them. The CDR3 extends over 15 amino acids. Germline V gene sequence: CDR1 PRHDT, CDR2 FYEKMQ (reference sequence). The DNA of the CDR3 is TGTGCCAGCAGCTTTTCCGGGGGATGGAACACTGAAGCTTTCTTT. Its protein product is CASSFSGGWNTEAFF.

The J gene is TRBJ1-2, the V gene TRBV30, with unresolved D. The CDR3 loop spans 12 amino acids. The V end was cut by 2 bases, the J end by 4 bases, with 8 bases between. Germline CDR1 is GTSNPN and CDR2 is SVGIG (reference sequence). In nucleotides, the CDR3 is TGTGCCTGGAGTCCCCGTGTCTATGGCTACACCTTC. It yields the protein CAWSPRVYGYTF.

The chain combines TRBV19 with TRBJ1-6; D is unresolved. The germline CDR1 and CDR2 sequences are LNHDA and SQIVND (reference sequence). V was shortened by 5 bases and J by 5 bases, with 10 bases between the two germline ends. The CDR3 is 14 amino acids. This chain's CDR3 is CASSDSLDNSPLHF. The CDR3 DNA follows: TGTGCCAGTAGTGACTCCCTGGATAATTCACCCCTCCACTTT.

The chain is built from TRBV6-5 and TRBJ1-5, with 8 bases identical to TRBD1. CDR1 and CDR2 (germline): MNHEY, SVGAGI. The trim removed 4 bases at V and 4 bases at J, leaving 9 bases unmatched. The CDR3 extends over 16 amino acids. The CDR3 loop is CASSSRTGWVNQPQHF. Here the CDR3 DNA reads TGTGCCAGCAGTTCCCGGACAGGGTGGGTGAATCAGCCCCAGCATTTT.